This T cell receptor beta chain was identified in a study of vaccination and CD4 T cells after COVID-19. Study summary: Each person enrolled got two BNT162b2 or mRNA-1273 vaccine doses.

Oncomine TCR Beta short-read sequencing was applied to DNA from cultured CD4+ T cells. Genomic DNA from cultured CD4+ T cells was extracted. TCRdb independently ran MiXCR on the PCR reads; one entry per CDR3 protein. The data contain around 16,000 distinct CDR3 sequences, roughly 45% of them singletons. This clonotype was picked up one time. Antigen unknown. Treatment noted: roughly ten-day PBMC culture with coronavirus spike peptide pools or control peptides (ViraFEST assay). This CDR3 comprises 15 residues. The germline V gene has CDR1 SGHVS and CDR2 FQNEAQ. Deletions cut 1 base from V and 8 bases from J, with 15 bases between.

The sequencing here drew on CD4+ T cells from blood, cultured in vitro, taken after SARS-CoV-2 vaccination. This receptor was obtained from a human donor who had recovered from COVID-19. The chain recombines TRBV7-8 with TRBJ2-1; D possibly corresponds to TRBD2 (5 bases). CDR3 DNA sequence: TGTGCCAGCAGCTTAGGTGGGAGAACGAACGATGAGCAGTTCTTC. This codes for CASSLGGRTNDEQFF.